Detailed here is one T cell receptor (beta chain). This sample was taken from a study of control samples from healthy donors and cancer patients. The method was immunoSEQ multiplex PCR; TCRdb's version includes in-frame clones alone and lacks a portion of them. This table holds some 150,000 clones, 95% to 96% found once. The CDR3 is made up of 16 amino acids. V shed 5 bases, J shed 0 bases, and the junction held 7 bases outside the gene matches. Germline loops: CDR1 MNHEY, CDR2 SMNVEV (reference sequence). The sequence came from a woman in her thirties in good health. The V gene is TRBV27, the J gene TRBJ2-1, with 7 positions matching TRBD1. Sequencing used blood. In DNA, the CDR3 is TGTGCCAGCAGTAGGGTGACAGGGCTCTCCTACAATGAGCAGTTCTTC. Translated: CASSRVTGLSYNEQFF.